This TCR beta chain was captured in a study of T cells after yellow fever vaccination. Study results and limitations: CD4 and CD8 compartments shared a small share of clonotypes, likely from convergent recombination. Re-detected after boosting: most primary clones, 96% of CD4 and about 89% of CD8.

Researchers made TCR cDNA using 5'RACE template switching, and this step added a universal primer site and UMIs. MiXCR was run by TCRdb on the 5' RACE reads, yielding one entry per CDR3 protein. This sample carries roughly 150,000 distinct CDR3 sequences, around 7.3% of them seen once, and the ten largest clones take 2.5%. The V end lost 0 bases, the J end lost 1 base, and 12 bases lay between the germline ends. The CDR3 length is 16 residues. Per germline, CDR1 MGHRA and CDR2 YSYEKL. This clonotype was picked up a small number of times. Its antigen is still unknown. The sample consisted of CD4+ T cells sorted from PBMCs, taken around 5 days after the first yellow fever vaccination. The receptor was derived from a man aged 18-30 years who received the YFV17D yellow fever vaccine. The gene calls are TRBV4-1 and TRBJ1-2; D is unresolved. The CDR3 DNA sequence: TGCGCCAGCAGCCAAGATCTAAAACCGCTTAACTATGGCTACACCTTC. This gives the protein CASSQDLKPLNYGYTF.